This T cell receptor (beta chain) was identified during a study of blood T cell repertoires in COVID-19. On the study more broadly: PBMCs, B-cell-depleted T cells, or T cells were the source of the cDNA or gDNA that made up the material.

Produced via immunoSEQ multiplex PCR; TCRdb's table is partial and in-frame only. The sample lists tens of thousands of clones, roughly 80% occurring once. V trimming: 7 bases; J trimming: 2 bases; junction bases outside the gene matches: 26. CDR1 is MNHNY and CDR2 is SVGAGI in the germline V gene (reference sequence). This CDR3 is 21 amino acids long. What was sequenced was peripheral blood. The source is a man aged 65 to 79 with COVID-19, enrolled during active disease. The chain joins TRBV6-6 to TRBJ1-2; 9 bases map to TRBD1. CDR3 DNA: TGTGCCAGCACCTACCAGAGAGCCTGGGGGACAGGGCCTTCTCTAAACTATGGCTACACCTTC. Its translation: CASTYQRAWGTGPSLNYGYTF.